The next 29 T cell receptor beta chains were all read from a single sample in a study of beta chain features in type 1 diabetes. cDNA synthesis used the whole RNA isolate, giving expressed TCRB sequences. The repertoire was sequenced with immunoSEQ multiplex PCR; TCRdb's copy has only in-frame clones and lacks some. The repertoire holds hundreds of thousands of clones, with over 11% as singletons. Sequences were obtained from naive CD4+ T cells from blood. These receptors were obtained from a man aged 30 to 45 in good health.

This clone has a handful of counts. The CDR3 protein is CASSFTRGGSGNEQFF. The CDR3 nucleotides read TGTGCCAGCAGCTTCACGCGGGGCGGTTCGGGGAATGAGCAGTTCTTC. The V and J genes are TRBV7-2 and TRBJ2-1; tentatively, D is TRBD2 (6 bases). Trimming took 3 bases from V and 7 from J, leaving 19 bases between them. Germline V gene sequence: CDR1 SGHTA, CDR2 FQGNSA. The CDR3 covers 16 residues.

This clone was found a few times. This chain connects TRBV5-1 to TRBJ2-4; D may be TRBD2 (5 bases). CDR1 SGHRS and CDR2 YFSETQ come from the germline V gene. The CDR3 consists of 16 residues. V was clipped by 4 bases and J by 7 bases, with 21 bases between them. The CDR3 nucleotides are TGCGCCAGCAGCGGAACAAAGACAAGCGGAGTGAACATTCAGTACTTC. Its protein product is CASSGTKTSGVNIQYF.

The gene calls are TRBV7-2 and TRBJ2-3, with D possibly matching TRBD2 (6 bases). V lost 3 bases to trimming and J lost 0 bases, with 13 bases between them. The CDR3 totals 16 residues. Germline CDR1 reads SGHTA; CDR2 reads FQGNSA. CDR3 bases: TGTGCCAGCAGCTTGACTAAGGGGACTAGCACAGATACGCAGTATTTT. It encodes CASSLTKGTSTDTQYF. The full variable domain, completed using reference TRBV7-2 and TRBJ2-3, is GAGVSQSPSNKVTEKGKDVELRCDPISGHTALYWYRQSLGQGLEFLIYFQGNSAPDKSGLPSDRFSAERTGGSVSTLTIQRTQQEDSAVYLCASSLTKGTSTDTQYFGPGTRLTVL.

The rearrangement joins TRBV19 to TRBJ2-4; tentative D call: TRBD1 (5 bases). The CDR3 contains 17 residues. Germline V gene sequence: CDR1 LNHDA, CDR2 SQIVND (reference sequence). V lost 2 bases to trimming and J lost 0 bases, with 14 bases between them. The CDR3, as DNA: TGTGCCAGTAGTATACGCCCAGGGCAATTAGCCAAAAACATTCAGTACTTC. This sequence encodes CASSIRPGQLAKNIQYF.

A few counts support this clone. This rearrangement joins TRBV4-3 to TRBJ2-1; either TRBD1 or TRBD2 may supply D (5 bases each). Germline values: CDR1 LGHNA, CDR2 YSLEER. The CDR3 contains 14 residues. Trimming stripped 0 bases from V and 7 bases from J, with 10 bases between. The CDR3 sequence: CASSQDIGGNEQFF. CDR3 DNA sequence: TGCGCCAGCAGCCAAGATATTGGGGGTAATGAGCAGTTCTTC.

A note on this clone: A read error may explain this, as a much larger clone is one base away. The genes are TRBV7-2 and TRBJ2-1; no definite D call. CDR3 length: 11 amino acids. Looked up from germline, CDR1 is SGHTA and CDR2 is FQGNSA. V was clipped by 5 bases and J by 4 bases, with 3 bases between them. The CDR3 is CASSEYNEQFF. Written as DNA, the CDR3 is TGTGCCAGCAGCGAGTACAATGAGCAGTTCTTC.

The chain employs TRBV5-1 and TRBJ2-2; D unresolved. Per the germline V gene, CDR1 is SGHRS and CDR2 is YFSETQ. V lost 1 base and J lost 5, with 9 bases in between. The CDR3 is made up of 14 amino acids. CDR3 in DNA: TGCGCCAGCAGCTTGTTTCCCGGGACCGGGGAGCTGTTTTTT. The encoded protein is CASSLFPGTGELFF.

In its sample, this clone was seen a few times. The chain uses TRBV7-2 and TRBJ1-1; perhaps TRBD1 as D (6 bases). Germline lookup yields CDR1 SGHTA and CDR2 FQGNSA. V lost 0 bases and J 7 bases, leaving 12 bases between the germline ends. The CDR3 runs 14 residues. The CDR3 bases are TGTGCCAGCAGCTTAGCTATACAGGGATATGAAGCTTTCTTT. Its translation: CASSLAIQGYEAFF.

This clone came up a few times. The chain combines TRBV9 with TRBJ2-3, with D uncertain. CDR3 length equals 14 residues. Germline CDR1 reads SGDLS; CDR2 reads YYNGEE. V lost 0 bases and J 1 base, leaving 6 bases between the germline ends. The CDR3 DNA reads TGTGCCAGCAGCGTAGGTCCAGGCACAGATACGCAGTATTTT. Its protein is CASSVGPGTDTQYF.

There are a few counts of this clone. The chain uses TRBV5-6 and TRBJ2-4; weak D call: TRBD1 (6 bases). Germline V CDR1 and CDR2: SGHDT, YYEEEE. There are 13 residues in the CDR3. Trimming took 4 bases from V and 9 from J, leaving 14 bases between them. The CDR3 DNA is TGTGCCAGCAGCCCGACAGGTCGAGGCATTCAGTACTTC. It is translated as CASSPTGRGIQYF.

The gene calls are TRBV5-1 and TRBJ2-1, with D perhaps matching TRBD1 (6 bases). CDR1 SGHRS and CDR2 YFSETQ come from the germline V gene. The ends were cut back, 4 bases at V and 7 bases at J, with 12 bases in the middle. This CDR3 comprises 13 residues. CDR3 sequence reads: CASSIGQFNEQFF. The CDR3 DNA reads TGCGCCAGCAGCATCGGACAGTTTAATGAGCAGTTCTTC.

V gene TRBV4-1 combines with J gene TRBJ2-7; D is perhaps TRBD2 (5 bases). Germline V gene sequence: CDR1 MGHRA, CDR2 YSYEKL. The CDR3 sequence is 15 residues long. Trimming stripped 1 base from V and 2 bases from J, with 12 bases between. The CDR3 region is CASSQGLGRTYEQYV. The CDR3 nucleotides read TGCGCCAGCAGCCAAGGGTTGGGGAGAACCTACGAGCAGTACGTC.

The gene calls are TRBV29-1 and TRBJ1-4; 7 bases line up with TRBD1. The CDR3 has 12 amino acids. Trimming removed 4 bases from V and 8 bases from J; junction bases left unmatched: 4. Germline V lookup: CDR1 SQVTM, CDR2 ANQGSEA. CDR3 coding DNA: TGCAGCGTTGGACAGGGTTTGGAAAAACTGTTTTTT. Translating it yields CSVGQGLEKLFF.

The chain recombines TRBV9 with TRBJ2-2, with 8 bases matching TRBD2. The trim removed 0 bases at V and 5 bases at J, leaving 9 bases unmatched. The germline CDR1 and CDR2 sequences are SGDLS and YYNGEE. This CDR3 region has 17 residues. The CDR3 nucleotides read TGTGCCAGCAGCGTAGAGGGCCTAGCGGGCCGTACCGGGGAGCTGTTTTTT. Translated, it gives CASSVEGLAGRTGELFF.

The chain joins TRBV20-1 to TRBJ1-1; D call uncertain. This CDR3 has 11 amino acids. Trimming stripped 5 bases from V and 1 base from J, with 5 bases between. Germline loops: CDR1 DFQATT, CDR2 SNEGSKA (reference sequence). CDR3 region: CSAVRNTEAFF. The CDR3 DNA sequence: TGCAGTGCTGTCAGGAACACTGAAGCTTTCTTT.

The genes are TRBV7-6 and TRBJ2-5; D is ambiguous. This CDR3 has 12 amino acids. V was cut by 5 bases and J by 5 bases, with 9 bases left in between. Germline V gives CDR1 SGHVS, CDR2 FNYEAQ. Written as DNA, the CDR3 is TGTGCCAGCAGCCCGGTTCTGGAGACCCAGTACTTC. It is translated as CASSPVLETQYF. The complete variable domain, with remaining parts taken from reference TRBV7-6 and TRBJ2-5, reads GAGVSQSPRYKVTKRGQDVALRCDPISGHVSLYWYRQALGQGPEFLTYFNYEAQQDKSGLPNDRFSAERPEGSISTLTIQRTEQRDSAMYRCASSPVLETQYFGPGTRLLVL.

This clone was seen repeatedly, ten times or more. This chain uses TRBV10-3 with TRBJ2-6; no firm D call. Germline V gives CDR1 ENHRY, CDR2 SYGVKD. The CDR3 has 13 amino acids. With 8 bases removed from V and 0 bases from J, the gap between germline ends came to 5 bases. CDR3 residues: CAIGNSGANVLTF. The DNA of the CDR3 is TGTGCCATCGGAAACTCTGGGGCCAACGTCCTGACTTTC.

The chain joins TRBV14 to TRBJ2-2; no reliable D call. This CDR3 is 14 amino acids long. Germline V lookup: CDR1 SGHDN, CDR2 FVKESK. V shed 2 bases and J shed 3 bases, with 7 bases lying between them. The CDR3, as DNA: TGTGCCAGCAGCCAATGGAACGACACCGGGGAGCTGTTTTTT. Translated, it gives CASSQWNDTGELFF.

The gene calls are TRBV14 and TRBJ1-1; D remains unclear. V was pared by 2 bases and J by 7 bases, with 11 bases between. Per the germline V gene, CDR1 is SGHDN and CDR2 is FVKESK. The CDR3 has 13 residues. The DNA for the CDR3 is TGTGCCAGCAGCCAACTGGGTCTGGTTGAAGCTTTCTTT. Translation: CASSQLGLVEAFF.

The V and J genes are TRBV7-9 and TRBJ2-2; the D gene could be TRBD1 or TRBD2 (6 bases each). The CDR3 covers 12 residues. V was pared by 11 bases and J by 8 bases, with 15 bases between. The germline CDR1 and CDR2 sequences are SEHNR and FQNEAQ (reference sequence). The CDR3 DNA is TGTGCCCCGTCCGGGGGCGCGGGGGAGCTGTTTTTT. Its protein product is CAPSGGAGELFF.

This clone was detected a few times. The chain carries TRBV6-6 and TRBJ2-6; 7 bases are a match to TRBD1. Unmatched junction bases numbered 5, after V lost 6 bases and J lost 0 bases. There are 16 residues in the CDR3. Germline V gene lookup returns CDR1 MNHNY and CDR2 SVGAGI (reference sequence). CDR3 coding DNA: TGTGCCAGCAGGAACAGACAGGGCTCTGGGGCCAACGTCCTGACTTTC. It translates to CASRNRQGSGANVLTF.

This clone has a handful of counts. V is TRBV15 and J is TRBJ2-1; TRBD1 matches 9 bases. CDR1 and CDR2 (germline): LNHNV, YYDKDF (reference sequence). V gave up 5 bases and J gave up 2 bases; unmatched junction bases: 4. The CDR3 has 15 residues. The CDR3 loop reads CATSPGQGTYNEQFF. In DNA, the CDR3 is TGTGCCACCAGCCCTGGACAGGGGACCTACAATGAGCAGTTCTTC.

The rearrangement joins TRBV4-1 to TRBJ2-3, with 9 bases fitting TRBD2. V gave up 3 bases and J gave up 10 bases; unmatched junction bases: 8. Germline V gene lookup returns CDR1 MGHRA and CDR2 YSYEKL. The length of the CDR3 is 14 residues. The CDR3 protein is CASSQTSGYSAQYF. The CDR3 bases are TGCGCCAGCAGCCAGACTAGCGGTTACTCTGCGCAGTATTTT.

The V gene is TRBV7-6, the J gene TRBJ1-6, with no clear D. This CDR3 is built from 14 residues. V shed 3 bases and J shed 10 bases, with 13 bases lying between them. Germline CDR1 and CDR2: SGHVS and FNYEAQ. This CDR3 reads CASSFAQIHSPLHF. The CDR3 DNA is TGTGCCAGCAGCTTTGCCCAGATACACTCACCCCTCCACTTT.

The chain couples TRBV9 to TRBJ2-3; no firm D call. The germline V gene has CDR1 SGDLS and CDR2 YYNGEE. The CDR3 runs 13 residues. V gave up 1 base and J gave up 6 bases, with 9 bases separating them. DNA for the CDR3: TGTGCCAGCAGCGTATCCCTCCAGGATACGCAGTATTTT. It translates to CASSVSLQDTQYF.

In this sample, this clone turned up a few times. The chain is built from TRBV28 and TRBJ2-7; D unclear. V lost 4 bases, J lost 5 bases, and 9 bases lay in between. Germline CDR1 reads MDHEN; CDR2 reads SYDVKM. This CDR3 has 12 residues. CDR3 in amino acids: CASSSGWDEQYV. DNA of the CDR3: TGTGCCAGCAGTTCCGGGTGGGACGAGCAGTACGTC.

In its sample, this clone was seen a few times. The V gene is TRBV7-9, the J gene TRBJ1-3, with D uncertain. CDR1 is SEHNR, CDR2 FQNEAQ, per germline (reference sequence). This CDR3 has 16 residues. Trimming pared 5 bases from V and 4 bases from J, leaving 18 bases between. The CDR3 coding sequence is TGTGCCAGCAGCCGAGAACAGAGGGTGTCAGGAAACACCATATATTTT. It translates to CASSREQRVSGNTIYF.

This clone showed up just a few times. This chain connects TRBV9 to TRBJ2-5, with D perhaps matching TRBD2 (6 bases). This CDR3 has 15 residues. Germline V gene sequence: CDR1 SGDLS, CDR2 YYNGEE. Trimming pared 3 bases from V and 6 bases from J, leaving 18 bases between. This chain's CDR3 is CASSASSGLVKTQYF. CDR3 sequence (DNA): TGTGCCAGCAGCGCAAGCAGCGGGTTGGTAAAGACCCAGTACTTC.

This chain uses TRBV11-2 with TRBJ2-1; 13 bases align to TRBD2. Germline CDR1 SGHAT, CDR2 FQNNGV. CDR3 length equals 19 residues. V was clipped by 5 bases and J by 3 bases; unmatched bases: 13. The CDR3 loop reads CASSPGLAGSLWVYNEQFF. For the CDR3, the DNA is TGTGCCAGCAGCCCGGGACTAGCGGGATCCCTATGGGTCTACAATGAGCAGTTCTTC.